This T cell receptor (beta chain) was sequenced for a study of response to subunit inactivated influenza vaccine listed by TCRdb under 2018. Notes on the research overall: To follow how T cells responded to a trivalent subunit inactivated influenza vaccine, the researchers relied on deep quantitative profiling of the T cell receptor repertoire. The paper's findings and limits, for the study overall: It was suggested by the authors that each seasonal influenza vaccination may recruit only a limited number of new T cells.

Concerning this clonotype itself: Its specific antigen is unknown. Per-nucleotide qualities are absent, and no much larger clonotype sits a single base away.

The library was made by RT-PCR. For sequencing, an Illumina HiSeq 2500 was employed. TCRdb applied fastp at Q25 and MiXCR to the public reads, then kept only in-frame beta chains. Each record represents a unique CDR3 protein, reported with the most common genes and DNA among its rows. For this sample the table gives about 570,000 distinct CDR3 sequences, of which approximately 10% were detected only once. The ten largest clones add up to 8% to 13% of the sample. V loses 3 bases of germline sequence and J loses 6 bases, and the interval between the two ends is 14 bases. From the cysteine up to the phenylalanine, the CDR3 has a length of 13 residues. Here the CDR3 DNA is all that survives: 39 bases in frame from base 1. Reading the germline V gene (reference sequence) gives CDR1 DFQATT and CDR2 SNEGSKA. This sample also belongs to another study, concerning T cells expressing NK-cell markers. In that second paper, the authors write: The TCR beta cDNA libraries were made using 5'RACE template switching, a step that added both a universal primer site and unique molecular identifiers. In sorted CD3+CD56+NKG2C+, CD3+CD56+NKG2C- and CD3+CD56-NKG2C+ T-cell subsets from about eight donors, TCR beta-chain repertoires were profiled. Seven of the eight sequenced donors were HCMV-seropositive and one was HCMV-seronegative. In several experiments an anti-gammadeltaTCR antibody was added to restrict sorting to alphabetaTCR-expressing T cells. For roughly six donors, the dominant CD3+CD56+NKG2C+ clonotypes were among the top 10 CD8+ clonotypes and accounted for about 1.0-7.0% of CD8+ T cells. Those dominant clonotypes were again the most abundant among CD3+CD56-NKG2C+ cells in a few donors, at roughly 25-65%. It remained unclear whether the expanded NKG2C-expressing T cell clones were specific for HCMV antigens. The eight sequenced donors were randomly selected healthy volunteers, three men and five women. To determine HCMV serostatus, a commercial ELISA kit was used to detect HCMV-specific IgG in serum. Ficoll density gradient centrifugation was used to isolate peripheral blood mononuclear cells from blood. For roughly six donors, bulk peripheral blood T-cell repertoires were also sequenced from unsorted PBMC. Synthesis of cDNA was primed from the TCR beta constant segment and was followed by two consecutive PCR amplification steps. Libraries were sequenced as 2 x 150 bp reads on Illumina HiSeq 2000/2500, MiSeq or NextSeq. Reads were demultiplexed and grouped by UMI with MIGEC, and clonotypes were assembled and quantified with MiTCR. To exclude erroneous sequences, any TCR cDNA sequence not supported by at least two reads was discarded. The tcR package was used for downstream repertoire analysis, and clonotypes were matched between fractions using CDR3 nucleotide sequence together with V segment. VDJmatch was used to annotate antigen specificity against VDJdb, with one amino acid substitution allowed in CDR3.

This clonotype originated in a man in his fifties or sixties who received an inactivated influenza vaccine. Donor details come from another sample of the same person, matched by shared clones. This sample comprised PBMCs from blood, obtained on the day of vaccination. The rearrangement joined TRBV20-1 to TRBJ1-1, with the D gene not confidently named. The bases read TGCAGTGCTAGTTCCGGGAGCACGGCTGAAGCTTTCTTT. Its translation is CSASSGSTAEAFF.